Presented here are 5 T cell receptor beta chains from one specimen sequenced in a study of blood T cells in healthy people across ages. A second PCR, run for about 7 to 11 cycles, used a sample-barcoded 5' primer plus a J-beta primer mix. TCRdb reprocessed the 5' RACE reads via MiXCR and lists one record per CDR3 protein. This sample has about 1.6 million distinct CDR3 sequences, with 30% to 35% found just once. The sequenced sample was blood. These receptors were taken from a woman aged 25 to 39 in good health.

This clonotype showed up many times. This chain links TRBV29-1 with TRBJ2-3; 9 bases agree with TRBD2. The CDR3 has 15 amino acids. CDR1 is SQVTM and CDR2 is ANQGSEA in the germline V gene. V lost 6 bases and J lost 5; bases outside the gene matches: 12. CDR3 sequence reads: CSVDITGLARDTQYF. Written as DNA, the CDR3 is TGCAGCGTGGATATCACGGGACTAGCAAGAGATACGCAGTATTTT.

The V call is TRBV27, the J call TRBJ1-5; D possibly corresponds to TRBD1 (5 bases). Trimming removed 0 bases from V and 11 bases from J, with 14 bases in between. The CDR3 length is 14 residues. The germline CDR1 and CDR2 sequences are MNHEY and SMNVEV (reference sequence). The CDR3 DNA is TGTGCCAGCAGTTTATCGGGGACGGGGACGTCCCAGCATTTT. The encoded protein is CASSLSGTGTSQHF.

For this clonotype: The junction and the germline gene differ at one end; a read error may be behind it. The J gene is TRBJ2-5, the V gene TRBV12-3 or TRBV12-4, with a possible D match to TRBD1 (5 bases). The CDR3 consists of 15 residues. CDR3 loop: CANSQGAVGAETQYF. The CDR3 DNA is TGTGCCAACAGTCAAGGGGCAGTAGGAGCTGAGACCCAGTACTTC.

This clonotype was seen only a few times. The V call is TRBV5-1, the J call TRBJ2-7, with 10 positions matching TRBD2. CDR1 is SGHRS, CDR2 YFSETQ, per germline. With 4 bases clipped from V and 3 bases from J, the junction kept 7 bases outside the gene matches. This CDR3 has 15 residues. CDR3 sequence reads: CASSVGLAELYEQYF. The CDR3 DNA reads TGCGCCAGCAGCGTTGGACTAGCGGAACTCTACGAGCAGTACTTC.

The CDR3 loop is CASSFRDFDYNEQFF. The CDR3 region has the DNA TGTGCCAGCAGTTTTCGGGACTTTGACTACAATGAGCAGTTCTTC. The rearrangement uses TRBV12-3 or TRBV12-4 and TRBJ2-1; a possible D gene is TRBD2 (6 bases). The CDR3 covers 15 residues. With 3 bases removed from V and 3 bases from J, the gap between germline ends came to 12 bases.